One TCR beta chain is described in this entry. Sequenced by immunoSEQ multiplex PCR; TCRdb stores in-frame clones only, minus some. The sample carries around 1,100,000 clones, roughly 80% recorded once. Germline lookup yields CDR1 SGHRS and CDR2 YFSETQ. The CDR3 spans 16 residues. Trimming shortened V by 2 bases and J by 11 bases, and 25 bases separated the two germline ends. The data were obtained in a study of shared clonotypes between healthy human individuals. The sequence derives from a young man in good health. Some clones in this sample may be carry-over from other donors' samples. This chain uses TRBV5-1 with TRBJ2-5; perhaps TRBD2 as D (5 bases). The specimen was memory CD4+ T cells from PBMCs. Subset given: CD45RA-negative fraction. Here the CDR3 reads CASSFSLGTLKEEQYF. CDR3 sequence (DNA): TGCGCCAGCAGCTTTAGTCTGGGCACCTTGAAGGAGGAGCAGTACTTC.